Listed here is a single T cell receptor (beta chain). It lacks a known antigen. No base quality information exists; no much larger clone differs at one position. This specimen's time point label, per the study, means: about 28 days (+/-7) after the second vaccine dose. AZD1222 recipients with second doses at about 4 weeks or about 12 weeks were pooled, because spike-specific TCR depth and breadth did not differ between schedules. The vaccinee samples were drawn from two UK trials, COV001 and COV002, one of which was a single-blind randomized controlled phase 2/3 trial testing AZD1222 (ChAdOx1 nCoV-19) in healthy adults. Trial participant PBMC samples were collected at day 0 and day 28 after the second dose for TCRbeta chain sequencing. The CDR3 regions of human TCRbeta chains were analyzed by immunosequencing. Processing in the source paper ran as follows. TCRs in the repertoires were compared against a reference library of SARS-CoV-2-specific TCRs that had been generated with the MIRA antigen-specificity platform. Breadth was defined as the fraction of unique TCRs that were SARS-CoV-2-associated. Depth was defined as the fraction of total T cells that were SARS-CoV-2-associated. Using the MIRA data, each spike-specific TCR was mapped to the spike region that the TCR reacts to and placed in a CD4 or CD8 class. Log10-transformed breadth and depth values were compared by one-way ANOVA with Sidak's multiple comparisons tests. Not all clones reach the TCRdb copy of this immuneACCESS table, which keeps in-frame sequences only. Checked studies attribute under half of the gap to unresolved V genes and leave the rest unexplained. The DNA was the basis for D and trimming; V, J and clone size are from that table. The sample table holds some 56,000 clones, of which roughly 87% were seen once. The top ten clones comprise 5% to 6.5% of the sample.

The record originates from a study of T cell responses to AZD1222 COVID-19 vaccine (dated by TCRdb to the early 2020s). With respect to the entire study: TCR sequencing covered some 240 trial participants: around 210 given two doses of AZD1222 and around 26 given two doses of MenACWY control vaccine. Trial participants were enrolled into age subgroups of 18-55, 56-69 and 70-plus years, which contained 148, 28 and 57 TCR-sequenced participants, respectively.

Broader findings and caveats from the paper: Conclusions about previously exposed vaccinees were limited because only 6 or 7 AZD1222 recipients were SARS-CoV-2 seropositive at baseline. The vaccine-associated CD4 TCRs covered the entire spike protein, and the dominant responses fell in regions 160-218 and 743-854. After two AZD1222 doses, spike-specific TCR breadth and depth were significantly higher than at day 0 and than in MenACWY recipients. Most participants were white British and females outnumbered males, and the authors suggested that clonal diversity may have been underestimated. Because no samples from the day 14 peak response were available, repertoires could be characterized only after the peak T cell response. Epitopes outside the regions mutated in the B.1.351 and B.1.1.7 variants were reportedly recognized by nearly half of the unique spike-specific TCRs. In the small 56-69-year group, the increase in depth fell short of significance, most likely because of low power.

The CDR3 contains 15 residues, cysteine and phenylalanine counted. Only the CDR3 portion is preserved as DNA: 45 bases, with reading frame beginning at the first base. V lost 5 bases and J lost 5 bases, and the count of bases not matched to a germline gene is 8. CDR1 is given as SGHTA and CDR2 as FQGTGA, both from the germline V gene. The chain uses TRBV7-3 and TRBJ2-3, and TRBD1 aligns with 9 junction nucleotides. The source is an adult who received the AZD1222 COVID-19 vaccine. The sample in question was peripheral blood, obtained 28 days after the second AZD1222 dose. The CDR3 in this case is CASSPGQGFGDTQYF. The DNA sequence follows: TGTGCCAGCAGCCCCGGACAGGGGTTCGGAGATACGCAGTATTTT.